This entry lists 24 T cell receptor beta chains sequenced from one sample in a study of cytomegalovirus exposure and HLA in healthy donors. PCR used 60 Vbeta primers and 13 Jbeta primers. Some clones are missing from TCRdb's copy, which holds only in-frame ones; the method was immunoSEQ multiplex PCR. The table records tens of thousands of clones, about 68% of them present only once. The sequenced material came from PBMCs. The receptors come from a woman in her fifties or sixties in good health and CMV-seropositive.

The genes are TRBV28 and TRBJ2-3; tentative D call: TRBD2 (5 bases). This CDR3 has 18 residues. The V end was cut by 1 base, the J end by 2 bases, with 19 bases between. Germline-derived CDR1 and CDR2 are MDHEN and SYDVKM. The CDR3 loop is CASSLSRLSGLFTDTQYF. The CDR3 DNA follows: TGTGCCAGCAGTTTATCTCGGCTTTCAGGACTGTTCACAGATACGCAGTATTTT.

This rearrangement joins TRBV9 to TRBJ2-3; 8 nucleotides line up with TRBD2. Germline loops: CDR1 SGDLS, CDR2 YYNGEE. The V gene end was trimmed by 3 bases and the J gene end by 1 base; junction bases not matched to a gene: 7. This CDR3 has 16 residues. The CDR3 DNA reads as TGTGCCAGCAGCGGCACTAGCGGTGGGGGCACAGATACGCAGTATTTT. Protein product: CASSGTSGGGTDTQYF. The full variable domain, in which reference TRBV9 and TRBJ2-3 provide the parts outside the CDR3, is DSGVTQTPKHLITATGQRVTLRCSPRSGDLSVYWYQQSLDQGLQFLIQYYNGEERAKGNILERFSAQQFPDLHSELNLSSLELGDSALYFCASSGTSGGGTDTQYFGPGTRLTVL.

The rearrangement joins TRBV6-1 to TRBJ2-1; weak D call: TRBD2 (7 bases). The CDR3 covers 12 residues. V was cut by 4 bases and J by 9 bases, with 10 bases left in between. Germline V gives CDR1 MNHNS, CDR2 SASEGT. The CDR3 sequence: CASSGGGSEQFF. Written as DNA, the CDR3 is TGTGCCAGCAGTGGGGGGGGCAGTGAGCAGTTCTTC.

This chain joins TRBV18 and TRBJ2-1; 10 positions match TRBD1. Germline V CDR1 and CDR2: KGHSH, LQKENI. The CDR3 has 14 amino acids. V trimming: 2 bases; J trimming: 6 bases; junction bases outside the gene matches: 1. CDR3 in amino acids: CASSPGTGANEQFF. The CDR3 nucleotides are TGTGCCAGCTCACCAGGGACAGGGGCCAATGAGCAGTTCTTC.

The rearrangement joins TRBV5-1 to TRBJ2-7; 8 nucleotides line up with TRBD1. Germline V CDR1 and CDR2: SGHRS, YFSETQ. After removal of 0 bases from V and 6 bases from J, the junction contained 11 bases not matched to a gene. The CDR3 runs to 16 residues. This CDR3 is CASSLGVGQGAGEQYF. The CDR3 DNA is TGCGCCAGCAGCTTGGGGGTGGGCCAGGGGGCAGGCGAGCAGTACTTC.

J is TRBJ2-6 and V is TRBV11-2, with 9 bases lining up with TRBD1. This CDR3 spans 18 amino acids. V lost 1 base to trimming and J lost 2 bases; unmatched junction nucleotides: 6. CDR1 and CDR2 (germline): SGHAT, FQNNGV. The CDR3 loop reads CASSLGTGVPPGANVLTF. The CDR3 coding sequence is TGTGCCAGCAGCTTAGGGACAGGGGTCCCCCCTGGGGCCAACGTCCTGACTTTC.

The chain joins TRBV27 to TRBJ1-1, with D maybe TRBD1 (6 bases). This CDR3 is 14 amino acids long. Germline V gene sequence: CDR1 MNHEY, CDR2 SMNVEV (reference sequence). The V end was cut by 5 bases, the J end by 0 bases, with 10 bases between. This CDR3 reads CASSNRQVNTEAFF. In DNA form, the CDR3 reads TGTGCCAGCAGTAACCGACAGGTGAACACTGAAGCTTTCTTT.

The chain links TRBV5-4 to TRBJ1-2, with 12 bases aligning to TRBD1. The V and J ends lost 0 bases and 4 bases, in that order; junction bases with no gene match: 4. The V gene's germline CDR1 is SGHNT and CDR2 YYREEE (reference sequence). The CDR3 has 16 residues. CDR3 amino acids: CASSLGDRGRVYGYTF. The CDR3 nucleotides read TGTGCCAGCAGCTTGGGGGACAGGGGGCGCGTCTATGGCTACACCTTC.

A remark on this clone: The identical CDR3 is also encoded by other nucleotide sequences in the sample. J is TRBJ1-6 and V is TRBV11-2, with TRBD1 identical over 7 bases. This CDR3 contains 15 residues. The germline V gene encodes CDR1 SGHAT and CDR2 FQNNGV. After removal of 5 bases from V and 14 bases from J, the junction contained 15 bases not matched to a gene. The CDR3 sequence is CASSTLQGRGVALHF. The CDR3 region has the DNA TGTGCCAGCAGCACCCTACAGGGGAGAGGGGTCGCCCTCCACTTT.

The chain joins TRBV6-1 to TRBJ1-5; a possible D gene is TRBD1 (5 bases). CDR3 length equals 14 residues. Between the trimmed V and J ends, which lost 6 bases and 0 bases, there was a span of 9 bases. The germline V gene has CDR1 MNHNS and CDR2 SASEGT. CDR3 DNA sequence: TGTGCCAGCAGCCAGGGTTATAGCAATCAGCCCCAGCATTTT. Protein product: CASSQGYSNQPQHF.

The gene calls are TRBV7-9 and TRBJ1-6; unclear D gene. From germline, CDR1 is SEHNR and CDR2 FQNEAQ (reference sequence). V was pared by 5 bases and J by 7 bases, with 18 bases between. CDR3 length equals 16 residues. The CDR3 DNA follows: TGTGCCAGCAGCCACGCACTAACGGCCGGGAATTCACCCCTCCACTTT. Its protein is CASSHALTAGNSPLHF.

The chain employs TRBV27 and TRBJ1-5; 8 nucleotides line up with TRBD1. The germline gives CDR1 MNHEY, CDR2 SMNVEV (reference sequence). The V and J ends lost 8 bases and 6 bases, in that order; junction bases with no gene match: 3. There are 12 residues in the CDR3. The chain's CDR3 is CASGTGGQPQHF. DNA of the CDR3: TGTGCCAGCGGGACAGGAGGTCAGCCCCAGCATTTT.

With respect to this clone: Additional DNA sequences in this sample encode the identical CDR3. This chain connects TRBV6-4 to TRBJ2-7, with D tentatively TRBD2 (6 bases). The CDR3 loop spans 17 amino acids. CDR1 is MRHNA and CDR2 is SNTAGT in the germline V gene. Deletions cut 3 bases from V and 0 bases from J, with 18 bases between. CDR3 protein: CASSDPKGLPSSYEQYV. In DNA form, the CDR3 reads TGTGCCAGCAGTGATCCGAAAGGACTACCCAGCTCCTACGAGCAGTACGTC.

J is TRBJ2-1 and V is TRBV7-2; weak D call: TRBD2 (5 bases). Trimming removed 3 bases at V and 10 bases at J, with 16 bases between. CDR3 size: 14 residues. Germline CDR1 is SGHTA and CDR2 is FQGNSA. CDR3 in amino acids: CASSFSPSSWEQFF. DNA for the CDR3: TGTGCCAGCAGCTTTTCGCCTAGCTCCTGGGAGCAGTTCTTC.

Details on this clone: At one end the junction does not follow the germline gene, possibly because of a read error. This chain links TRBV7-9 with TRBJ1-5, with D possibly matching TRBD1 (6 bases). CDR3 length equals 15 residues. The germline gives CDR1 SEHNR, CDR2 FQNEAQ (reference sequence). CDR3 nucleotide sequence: TGTTCCAGCAGCTTAGGGGGGGTAGGAAATCAGCCCCAGCATTTT. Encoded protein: CSSSLGGVGNQPQHF.

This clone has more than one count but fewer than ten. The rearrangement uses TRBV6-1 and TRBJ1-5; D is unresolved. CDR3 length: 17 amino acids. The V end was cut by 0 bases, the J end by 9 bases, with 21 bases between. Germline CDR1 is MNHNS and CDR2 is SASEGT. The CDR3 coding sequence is TGTGCCAGCAGTGAAGCGGGCAGGATTGGGTCCATCCTGCCCCAGCATTTT. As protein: CASSEAGRIGSILPQHF.

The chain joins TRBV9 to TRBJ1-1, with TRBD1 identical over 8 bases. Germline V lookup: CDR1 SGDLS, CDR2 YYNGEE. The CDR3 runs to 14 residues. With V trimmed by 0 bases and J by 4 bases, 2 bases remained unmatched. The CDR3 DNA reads TGTGCCAGCAGCGTAGGAGACAGGGGCACTGAAGCTTTCTTT. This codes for CASSVGDRGTEAFF.

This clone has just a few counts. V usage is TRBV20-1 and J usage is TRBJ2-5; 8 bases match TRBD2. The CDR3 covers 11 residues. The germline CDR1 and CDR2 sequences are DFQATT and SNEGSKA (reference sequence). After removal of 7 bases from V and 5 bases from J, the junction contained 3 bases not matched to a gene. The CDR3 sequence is CSVRGGETQYF. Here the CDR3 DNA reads TGCAGTGTTCGGGGGGGTGAGACCCAGTACTTC.

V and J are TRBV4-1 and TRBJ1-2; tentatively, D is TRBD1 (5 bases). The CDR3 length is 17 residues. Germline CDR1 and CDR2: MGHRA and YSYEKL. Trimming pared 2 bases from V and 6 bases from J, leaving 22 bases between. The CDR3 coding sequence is TGCGCCAGCAGCCAATATTGGGGACTCCTGGATTTCCATGGCTACACCTTC. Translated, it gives CASSQYWGLLDFHGYTF.

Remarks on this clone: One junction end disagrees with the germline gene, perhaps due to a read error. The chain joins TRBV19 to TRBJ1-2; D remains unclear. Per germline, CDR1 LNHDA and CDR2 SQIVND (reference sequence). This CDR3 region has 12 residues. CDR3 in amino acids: CASSKRDYGYTF. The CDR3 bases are TGTGCCAGCAGTAAGAGGGACTATGGCTACACCTTC.

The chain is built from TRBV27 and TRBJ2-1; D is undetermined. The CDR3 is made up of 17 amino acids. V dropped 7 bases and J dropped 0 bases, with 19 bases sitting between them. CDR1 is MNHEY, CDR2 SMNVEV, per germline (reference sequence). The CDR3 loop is CASTSAFQKSSYNEQFF. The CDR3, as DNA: TGTGCCAGCACGAGCGCCTTCCAGAAGAGCTCCTACAATGAGCAGTTCTTC.

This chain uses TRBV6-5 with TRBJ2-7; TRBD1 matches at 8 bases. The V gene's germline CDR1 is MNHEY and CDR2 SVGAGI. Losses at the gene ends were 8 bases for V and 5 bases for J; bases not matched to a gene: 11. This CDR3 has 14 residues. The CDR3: CASGRPDRDHEQYF. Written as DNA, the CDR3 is TGTGCCAGCGGGAGGCCGGACAGGGACCACGAGCAGTACTTC.

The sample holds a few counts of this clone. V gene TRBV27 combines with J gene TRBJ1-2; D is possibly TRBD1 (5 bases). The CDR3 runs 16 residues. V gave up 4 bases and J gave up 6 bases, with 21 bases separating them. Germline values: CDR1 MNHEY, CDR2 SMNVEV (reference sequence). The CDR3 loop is CASSSITEMTVDGYTF. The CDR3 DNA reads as TGTGCCAGCAGTTCAATCACTGAGATGACAGTGGATGGCTACACCTTC.

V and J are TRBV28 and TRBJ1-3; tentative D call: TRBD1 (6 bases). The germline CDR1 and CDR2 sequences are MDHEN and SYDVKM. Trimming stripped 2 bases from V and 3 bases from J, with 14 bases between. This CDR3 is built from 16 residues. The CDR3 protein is CASSLRSGVYGNTIYF. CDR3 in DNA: TGTGCCAGCAGTTTAAGGTCAGGGGTGTATGGAAACACCATATATTTT.